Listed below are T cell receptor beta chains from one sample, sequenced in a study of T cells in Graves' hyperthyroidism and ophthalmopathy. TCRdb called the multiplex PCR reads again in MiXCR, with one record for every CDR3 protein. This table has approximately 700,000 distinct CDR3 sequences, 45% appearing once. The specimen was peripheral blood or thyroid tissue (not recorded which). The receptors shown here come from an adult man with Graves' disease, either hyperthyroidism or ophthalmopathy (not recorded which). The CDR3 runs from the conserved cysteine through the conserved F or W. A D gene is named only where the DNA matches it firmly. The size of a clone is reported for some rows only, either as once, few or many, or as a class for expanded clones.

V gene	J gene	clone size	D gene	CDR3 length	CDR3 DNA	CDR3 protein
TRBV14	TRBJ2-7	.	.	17	TGTGCCAGCAGCCGAGGTGATGGGGGCGCGGGGGCTTACGAGCAGTACTTC	CASSRGDGGAGAYEQYF
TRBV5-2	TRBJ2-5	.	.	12	TGTGCCAGCAACCCACAGGGGGAGACCCAGTACTTC	CASNPQGETQYF
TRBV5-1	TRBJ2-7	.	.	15	TGCGCCAGCAGCTTGGATCCTGGGTCATCCTACGAGCAGTACTTC	CASSLDPGSSYEQYF
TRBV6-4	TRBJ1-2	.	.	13	TGTGCCAGCAGGGACTCCGGGGATGATGGCTACACCTTC	CASRDSGDDGYTF
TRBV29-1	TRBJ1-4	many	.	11	TGCACCCTGCGAATGGGAGAAAAACTGTTTTTT	CTLRMGEKLFF
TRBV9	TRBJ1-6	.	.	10	TGTGCCAGGGAGAATTCACCCCTCCACTTT	CARENSPLHF
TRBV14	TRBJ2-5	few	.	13	TGTGCCAGCAGCCAAGACGGGGGTGAGACCCAGTACTTC	CASSQDGGETQYF
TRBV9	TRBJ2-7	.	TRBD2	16	TGTGCCAGCAGCGTAGAATCAGCGGGAGTCCCATACGAGCAGTACTTC	CASSVESAGVPYEQYF
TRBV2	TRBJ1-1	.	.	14	TGTGCCAGCAGTTACGCCATTATTAGTACTGAAGCTTTCTTT	CASSYAIISTEAFF
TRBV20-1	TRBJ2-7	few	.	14	TGCAGTGCTAGTCCGGTAGTCGGCCCCTACGAGCAGTACTTC	CSASPVVGPYEQYF
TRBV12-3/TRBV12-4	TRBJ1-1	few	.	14	TGTGCCAGCAGTTTCGGGAACAGTAACACTGAAGCTTTCTTT	CASSFGNSNTEAFF
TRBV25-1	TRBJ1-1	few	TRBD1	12	TGTGCCCAGGACAGGGAGTGGACTGAAGCTTTCTTT	CAQDREWTEAFF
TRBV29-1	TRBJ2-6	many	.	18	TGCAGCGTTGAAGTTAGGGGAACCCAGAGCTCTGGGGCCAACGTCCTGACTTTC	CSVEVRGTQSSGANVLTF
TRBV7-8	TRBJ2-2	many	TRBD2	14	TGTGCCAGCAGCTTGTGGACTAGCCGCCGGGAGCTGTTTTTT	CASSLWTSRRELFF
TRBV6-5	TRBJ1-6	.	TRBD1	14	TGTGCCAGCAGCCGTGACAGGGAGCATTCACCCCTCCACTTT	CASSRDREHSPLHF
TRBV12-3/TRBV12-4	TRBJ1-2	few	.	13	TGTGCCAGCAGTTTAGAGGAAAACTATGGCTACACCTTC	CASSLEENYGYTF
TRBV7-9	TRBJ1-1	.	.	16	TGTGCCAGCAGCCAAGACAGGCCGGGTGGTGCGACTGAAGCTTTCTTT	CASSQDRPGGATEAFF
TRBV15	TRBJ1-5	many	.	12	TGTGCCACCAGCAAGGGCAATCAGCCCCAGCATTTT	CATSKGNQPQHF
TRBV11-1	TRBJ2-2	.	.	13	TGTGCCAGCAGCCAGGGTCTCACCGGGGAGCTGTTTTTT	CASSQGLTGELFF
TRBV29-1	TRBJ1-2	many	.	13	TGCAGTGCTTTTACCAGGGATAACTATGGCTACACCTTC	CSAFTRDNYGYTF
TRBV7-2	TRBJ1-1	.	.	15	TGTGCCAGCAGCTTTGTGAGAACACCCGTAGCTGAAGCTTTCTTT	CASSFVRTPVAEAFF
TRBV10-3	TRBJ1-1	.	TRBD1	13	TGTGCCTGGACCCGACAGGGGTACACTGAAGCTTTCTTT	CAWTRQGYTEAFF